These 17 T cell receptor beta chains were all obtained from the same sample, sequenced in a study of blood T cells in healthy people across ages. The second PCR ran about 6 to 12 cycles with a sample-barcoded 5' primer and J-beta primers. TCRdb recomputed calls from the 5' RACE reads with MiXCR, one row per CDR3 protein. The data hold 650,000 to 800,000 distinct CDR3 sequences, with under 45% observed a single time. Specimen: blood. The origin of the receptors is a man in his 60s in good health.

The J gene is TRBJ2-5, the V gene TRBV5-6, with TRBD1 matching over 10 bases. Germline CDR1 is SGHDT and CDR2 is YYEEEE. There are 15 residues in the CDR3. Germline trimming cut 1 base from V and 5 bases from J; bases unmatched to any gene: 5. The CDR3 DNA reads TGTGCCAGCAGCTTGATCGGACAGGGGGGGGAGACCCAGTACTTC. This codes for CASSLIGQGGETQYF.

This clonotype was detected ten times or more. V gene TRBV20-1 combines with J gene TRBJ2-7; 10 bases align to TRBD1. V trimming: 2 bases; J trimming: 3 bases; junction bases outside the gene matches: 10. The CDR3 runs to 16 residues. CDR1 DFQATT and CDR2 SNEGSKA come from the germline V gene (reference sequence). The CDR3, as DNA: TGCAGTGCTAGACCCGGGACAGGGGCGACCTACTACGAGCAGTACTTC. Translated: CSARPGTGATYYEQYF.

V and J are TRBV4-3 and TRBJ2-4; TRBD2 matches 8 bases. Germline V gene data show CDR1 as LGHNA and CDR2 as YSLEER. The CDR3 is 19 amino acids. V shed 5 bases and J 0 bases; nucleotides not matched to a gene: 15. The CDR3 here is CASSTGGEEVDAAKNIQYF. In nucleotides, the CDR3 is TGCGCCAGCAGCACGGGGGGGGAAGAAGTAGATGCAGCCAAAAACATTCAGTACTTC.

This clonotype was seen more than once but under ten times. The CDR3 bases are TGTGCCAGCAGCCCCCGTGCGCTAGATGGGACCCAGTACTTC. This encodes CASSPRALDGTQYF. The rearrangement joins TRBV6-2 or TRBV6-3 to TRBJ2-7, with D unresolved. The DNA matches TRBJ2-5 better at its end, which makes the J call doubtful. Germline V gives CDR1 MNHEY, CDR2 SVGEGT. The CDR3 is 14 residues long.

CDR3 DNA sequence: TGTGCCACCCGGACAGGGTCCTACGAGCAGTACTTC. It encodes CATRTGSYEQYF. The J gene is TRBJ2-4, the V gene TRBV3-1; 8 nucleotides line up with TRBD1. The DNA end is a closer match to TRBJ2-7, so the J assignment may be wrong. The CDR3 runs 12 residues. Germline V gene lookup returns CDR1 LGHDT and CDR2 YNNKEL (reference sequence).

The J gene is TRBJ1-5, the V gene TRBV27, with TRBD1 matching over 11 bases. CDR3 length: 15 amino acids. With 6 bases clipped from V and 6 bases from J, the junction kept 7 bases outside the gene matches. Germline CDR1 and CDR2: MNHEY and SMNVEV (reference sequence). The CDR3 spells CASRPGTGGAQPQHF. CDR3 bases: TGTGCCAGCAGACCCGGGACAGGGGGTGCTCAGCCCCAGCATTTT.

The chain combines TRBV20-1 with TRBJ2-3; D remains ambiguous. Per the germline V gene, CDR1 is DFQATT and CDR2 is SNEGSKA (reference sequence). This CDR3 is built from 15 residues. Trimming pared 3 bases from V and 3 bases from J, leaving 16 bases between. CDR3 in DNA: TGCAGTGCTAGCTTAGGCGGCGCAGGAACAGATACGCAGTATTTT. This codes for CSASLGGAGTDTQYF.

CDR3 nucleotide sequence: TGTGCCAGCAGCTATATTCACAGGGGAATATGGGACGAGCAGTACTTC. This encodes CASSYIHRGIWDEQYF. The genes are TRBV6-7 and TRBJ2-7; TRBD1 aligns across 7 bases. TRBV6-7 is sorted into the ORF group, with uncertain function. This CDR3 contains 16 residues. J gave up 5 bases and V 6 bases, and 16 bases lay outside the gene matches.

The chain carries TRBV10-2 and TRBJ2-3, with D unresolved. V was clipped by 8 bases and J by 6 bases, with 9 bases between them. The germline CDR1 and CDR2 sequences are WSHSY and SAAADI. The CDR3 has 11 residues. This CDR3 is CASRLQDTQYF. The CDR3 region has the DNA TGCGCCAGCCGCCTCCAGGATACGCAGTATTTT.

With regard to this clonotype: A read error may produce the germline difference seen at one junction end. The CDR3 is CNARDRDSSTDTQYF. CDR3 DNA: TGCAATGCTAGAGACCGGGACTCTAGCACAGATACGCAGTATTTT. The V call is TRBV20-1, the J call TRBJ2-3, with D perhaps TRBD2 (6 bases). The CDR3 length is 15 residues. Germline V gene data show CDR1 as DFQATT and CDR2 as SNEGSKA (reference sequence).

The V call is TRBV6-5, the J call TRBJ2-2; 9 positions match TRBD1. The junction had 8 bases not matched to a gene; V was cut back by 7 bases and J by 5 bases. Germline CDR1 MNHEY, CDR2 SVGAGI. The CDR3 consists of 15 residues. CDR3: CASKYTGGATGELFF. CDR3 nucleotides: TGTGCCAGCAAATATACAGGGGGCGCGACCGGGGAGCTGTTTTTT.

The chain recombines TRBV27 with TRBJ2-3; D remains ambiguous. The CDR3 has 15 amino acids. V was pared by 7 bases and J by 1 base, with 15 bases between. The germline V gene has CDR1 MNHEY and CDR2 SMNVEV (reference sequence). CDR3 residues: CASTPDPLGTDTQYF. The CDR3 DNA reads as TGTGCCAGCACCCCGGACCCCCTTGGCACAGATACGCAGTATTTT.

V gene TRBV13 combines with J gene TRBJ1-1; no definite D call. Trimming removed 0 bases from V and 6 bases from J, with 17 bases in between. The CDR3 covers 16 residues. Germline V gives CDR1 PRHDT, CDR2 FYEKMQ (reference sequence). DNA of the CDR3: TGTGCCAGCAGCTTAGGCGGACTGCAGATTATCGCTGAAGCTTTCTTT. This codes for CASSLGGLQIIAEAFF.

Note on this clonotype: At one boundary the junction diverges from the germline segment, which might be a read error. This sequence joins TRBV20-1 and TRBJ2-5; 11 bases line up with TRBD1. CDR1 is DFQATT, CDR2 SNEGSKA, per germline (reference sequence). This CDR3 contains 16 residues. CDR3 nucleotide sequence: TGCAGTGCTAGAGGCGCAAGGGACAGGGGGACAGAGACCCAGTGCTTC. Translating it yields CSARGARDRGTETQCF.

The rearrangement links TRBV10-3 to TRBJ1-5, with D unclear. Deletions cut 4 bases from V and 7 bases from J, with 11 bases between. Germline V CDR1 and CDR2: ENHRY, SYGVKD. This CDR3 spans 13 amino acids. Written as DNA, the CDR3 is TGTGCCATCAGTGGTGTGGAGATCCAGCCCCAGCATTTT. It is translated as CAISGVEIQPQHF.

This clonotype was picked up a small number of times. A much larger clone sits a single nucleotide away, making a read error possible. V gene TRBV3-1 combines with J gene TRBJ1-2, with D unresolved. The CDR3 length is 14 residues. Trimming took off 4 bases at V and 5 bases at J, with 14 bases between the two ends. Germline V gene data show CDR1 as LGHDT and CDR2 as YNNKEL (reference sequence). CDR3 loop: CASSPPQERYGYTF. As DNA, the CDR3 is TGTGCCAGCAGCCCCCCGCAGGAGCGGTATGGCTACACCTTC.

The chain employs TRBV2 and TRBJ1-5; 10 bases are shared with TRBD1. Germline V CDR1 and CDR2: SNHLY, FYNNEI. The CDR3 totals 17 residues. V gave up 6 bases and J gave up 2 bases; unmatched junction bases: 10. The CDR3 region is CASSPGQGSFGNQPQHF. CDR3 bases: TGTGCCAGCAGCCCGGGACAGGGGAGTTTTGGCAATCAGCCCCAGCATTTT.